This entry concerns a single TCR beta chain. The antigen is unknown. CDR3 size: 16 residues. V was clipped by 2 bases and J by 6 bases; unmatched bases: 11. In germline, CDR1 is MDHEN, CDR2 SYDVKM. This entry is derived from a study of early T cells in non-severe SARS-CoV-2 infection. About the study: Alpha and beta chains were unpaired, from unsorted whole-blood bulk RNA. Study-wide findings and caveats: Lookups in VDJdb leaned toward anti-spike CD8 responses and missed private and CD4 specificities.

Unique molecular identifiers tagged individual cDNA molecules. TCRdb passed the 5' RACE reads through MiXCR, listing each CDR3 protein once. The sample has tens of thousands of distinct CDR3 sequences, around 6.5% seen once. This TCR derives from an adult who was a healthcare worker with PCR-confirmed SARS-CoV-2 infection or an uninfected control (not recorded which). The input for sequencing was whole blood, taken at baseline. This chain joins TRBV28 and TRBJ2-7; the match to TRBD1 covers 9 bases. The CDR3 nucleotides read TGTGCCAGCAGTTTACTCGGCCCGGGACAGGGCGCCGAGCAGTACTTC. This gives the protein CASSLLGPGQGAEQYF.